The clone carrying this T cell receptor (beta chain) was found many times. Its antigen is not known. These data come from a study of T cell repertoires in cytomegalovirus infection. Study-wide background: Indicated by public TCR beta signatures were CMV infection and matching HLA type. Study conclusions and caveats: The cumulative frequency of public TCR beta families identified carriers of CMV plus the relevant HLA.

The germline V gene encodes CDR1 KGHSH and CDR2 LQKENI. V shed 4 bases and J 1 base; nucleotides not matched to a gene: 4. The CDR3 has 15 residues. Each CDR3 protein is one row after TCRdb ran MiXCR on the reads. The sample contains about 180,000 distinct CDR3 sequences, approximately 15% of which appear only once. V gene TRBV18 combines with J gene TRBJ2-3; TRBD2 matches at 8 bases. The sequencing input was PBMCs. This clonotype was obtained from a human donor in good health (CMV status not recorded). Some clones in this sample may be carry-over from other donors' samples. The CDR3 spells CASSQASGRTDTQYF. The DNA of the CDR3 is TGTGCCAGCTCACAGGCTAGCGGGCGCACAGATACGCAGTATTTT.